This T cell receptor (beta chain) originates from a study of cytomegalovirus exposure and HLA in healthy donors. The study, taken as a whole, reports: The records held CMV serostatus as the only immune exposure information. Common viral pathogens seemed, in a later analysis, to connect with several of the most significant clusters.

Comment on this clone: As yet, its antigen is unknown.

PCR was performed using 60 Vbeta and 13 Jbeta primers. The repertoire was sequenced with immunoSEQ multiplex PCR; TCRdb's copy has only in-frame clones and lacks some. The table records about 96,000 clones, 65% to 75% of them present only once. The sequencing sample was made of PBMCs. This TCR was recovered from a female donor in good health and CMV-seropositive.

In nucleotides, the CDR3 is TGCGCCAGCAGCCAATCCATAGCGGGGACCTACAATGAGCAGTTCTTC. This codes for CASSQSIAGTYNEQFF. The J gene is TRBJ2-1, the V gene TRBV4-3; TRBD2 aligns across 8 bases. The CDR3 covers 16 residues. The V and J ends lost 2 bases and 2 bases, in that order; junction bases with no gene match: 5. Germline V lookup: CDR1 LGHNA, CDR2 YSLEER.